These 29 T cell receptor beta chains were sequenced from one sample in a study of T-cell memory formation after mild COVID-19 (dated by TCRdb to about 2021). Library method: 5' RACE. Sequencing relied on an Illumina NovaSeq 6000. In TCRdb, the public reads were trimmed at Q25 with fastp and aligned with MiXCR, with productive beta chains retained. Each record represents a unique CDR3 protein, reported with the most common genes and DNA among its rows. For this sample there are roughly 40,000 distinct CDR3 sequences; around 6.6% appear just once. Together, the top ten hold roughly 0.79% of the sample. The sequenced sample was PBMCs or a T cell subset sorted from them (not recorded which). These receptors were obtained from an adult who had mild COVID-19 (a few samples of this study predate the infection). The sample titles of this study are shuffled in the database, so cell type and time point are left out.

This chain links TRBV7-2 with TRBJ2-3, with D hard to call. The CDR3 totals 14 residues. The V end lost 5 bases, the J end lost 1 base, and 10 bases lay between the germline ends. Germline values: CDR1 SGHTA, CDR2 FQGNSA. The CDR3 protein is CASSQNAGTDTQYF. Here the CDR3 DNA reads TGTGCCAGCAGCCAAAACGCGGGCACAGATACGCAGTATTTT.

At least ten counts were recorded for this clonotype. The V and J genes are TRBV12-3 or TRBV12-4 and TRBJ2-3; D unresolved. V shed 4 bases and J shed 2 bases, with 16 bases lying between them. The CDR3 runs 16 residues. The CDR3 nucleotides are TGTGCCAGCAGTTACTTCCATCCCCAGCCCACAGATACGCAGTATTTT. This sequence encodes CASSYFHPQPTDTQYF.

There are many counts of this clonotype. This CDR3 reads CASRRLAGQETQYF. CDR3 nucleotide sequence: TGTGCCAGCCGCAGACTAGCGGGCCAAGAGACCCAGTACTTC. V and J are TRBV28 and TRBJ2-5; 10 positions agree with TRBD2. Unmatched junction bases numbered 4, after V lost 8 bases and J lost 1 base. CDR1 and CDR2 from the germline V gene are MDHEN and SYDVKM. The CDR3 spans 14 residues.

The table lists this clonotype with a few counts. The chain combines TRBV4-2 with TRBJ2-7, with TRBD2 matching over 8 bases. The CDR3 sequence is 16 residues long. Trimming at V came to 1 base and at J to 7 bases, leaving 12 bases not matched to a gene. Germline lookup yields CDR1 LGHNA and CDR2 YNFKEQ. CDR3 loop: CASSQGGTGGPGEQYF. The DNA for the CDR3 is TGTGCCAGCAGCCAAGGCGGGACGGGGGGGCCGGGGGAGCAGTACTTC.

CDR3 sequence reads: CASSSQTGNSPLHF. The CDR3 DNA is TGTGCCAGCAGCTCGCAGACAGGGAATTCACCCCTCCACTTT. The V call is TRBV7-8, the J call TRBJ1-6; 7 nucleotides agree with TRBD1. Trimming took 4 bases from V and 7 from J; bases not matched to a gene: 4. The CDR3 has 14 residues. Germline assignment: CDR1 SGHVS and CDR2 FQNEAQ.

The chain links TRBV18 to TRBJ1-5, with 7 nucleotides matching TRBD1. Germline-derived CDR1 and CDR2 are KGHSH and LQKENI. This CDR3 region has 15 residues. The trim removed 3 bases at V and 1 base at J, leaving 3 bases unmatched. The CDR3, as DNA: TGTGCCAGCTCACCGACAGGGAGAAGCAATCAGCCCCAGCATTTT. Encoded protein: CASSPTGRSNQPQHF. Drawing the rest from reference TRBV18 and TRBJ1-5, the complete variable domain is NAGVMQNPRHLVRRRGQEARLRCSPMKGHSHVYWYRQLPEEGLKFMVYLQKENIIDESGMPKERFSAEFPKEGPSILRIQQVVRGDSAAYFCASSPTGRSNQPQHFGDGTRLSIL.

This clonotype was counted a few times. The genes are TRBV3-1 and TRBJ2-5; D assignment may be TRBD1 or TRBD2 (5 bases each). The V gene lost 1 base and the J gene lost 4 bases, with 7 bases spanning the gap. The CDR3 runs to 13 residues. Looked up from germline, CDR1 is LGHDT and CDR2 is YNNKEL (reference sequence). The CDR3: CASSQVGTETQYF. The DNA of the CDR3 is TGTGCCAGCAGCCAAGTGGGGACAGAGACCCAGTACTTC.

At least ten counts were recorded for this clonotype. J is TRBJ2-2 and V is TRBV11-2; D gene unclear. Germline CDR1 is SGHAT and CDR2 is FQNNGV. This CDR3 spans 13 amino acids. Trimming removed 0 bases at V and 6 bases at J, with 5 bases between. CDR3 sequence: CASSLDEAGELFF. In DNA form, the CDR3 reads TGTGCCAGCAGCTTAGATGAGGCCGGGGAGCTGTTTTTT.

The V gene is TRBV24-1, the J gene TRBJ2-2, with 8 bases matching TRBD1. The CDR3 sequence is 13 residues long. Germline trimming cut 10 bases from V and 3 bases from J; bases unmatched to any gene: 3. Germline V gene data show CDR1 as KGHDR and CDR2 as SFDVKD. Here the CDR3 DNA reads TGTGCCACAGGACAGGGTTACACCGGGGAGCTGTTTTTT. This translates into CATGQGYTGELFF.

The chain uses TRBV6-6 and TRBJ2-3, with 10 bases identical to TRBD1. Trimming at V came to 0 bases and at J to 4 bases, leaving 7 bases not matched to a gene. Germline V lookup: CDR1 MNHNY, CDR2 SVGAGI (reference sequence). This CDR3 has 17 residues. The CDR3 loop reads CASSYSAGTGESDTQYF. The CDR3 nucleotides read TGTGCCAGCAGTTACTCGGCCGGGACAGGGGAGTCAGATACGCAGTATTTT.

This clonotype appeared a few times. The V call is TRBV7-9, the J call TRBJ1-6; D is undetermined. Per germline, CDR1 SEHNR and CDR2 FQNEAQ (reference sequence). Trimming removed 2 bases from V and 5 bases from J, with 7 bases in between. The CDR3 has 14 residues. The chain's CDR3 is CASSLSGHNSPLHF. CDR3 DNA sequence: TGTGCCAGCAGCTTATCCGGTCATAATTCACCCCTCCACTTT.

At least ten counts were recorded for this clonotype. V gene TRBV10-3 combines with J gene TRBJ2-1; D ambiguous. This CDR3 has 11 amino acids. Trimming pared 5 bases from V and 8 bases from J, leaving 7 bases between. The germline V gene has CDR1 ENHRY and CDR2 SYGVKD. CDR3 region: CAISRSDEQFF. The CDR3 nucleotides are TGTGCCATCAGTCGGAGCGATGAGCAGTTCTTC.

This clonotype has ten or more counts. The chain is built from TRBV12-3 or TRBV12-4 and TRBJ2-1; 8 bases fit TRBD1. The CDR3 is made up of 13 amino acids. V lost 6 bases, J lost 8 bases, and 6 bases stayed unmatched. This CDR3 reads CASRKTGVDEQFF. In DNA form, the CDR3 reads TGTGCCAGCAGGAAGACAGGGGTAGATGAGCAGTTCTTC.

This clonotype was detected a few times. The CDR3, as DNA: TGTGCCAGCAGCTGGACCTTCAGTAGTCTGGACGAGCAGTACTTC. It codes for CASSWTFSSLDEQYF. The chain links TRBV11-3 to TRBJ2-7; D gene unclear. The V gene's germline CDR1 is SGHNT and CDR2 YENEEA. The CDR3 contains 15 residues. V was pared by 4 bases and J by 5 bases, with 18 bases between.

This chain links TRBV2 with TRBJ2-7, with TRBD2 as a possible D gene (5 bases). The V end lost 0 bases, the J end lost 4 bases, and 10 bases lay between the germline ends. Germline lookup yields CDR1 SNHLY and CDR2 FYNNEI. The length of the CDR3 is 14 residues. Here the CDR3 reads CASSEAGRGYEQYF. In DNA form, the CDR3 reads TGTGCCAGCAGTGAAGCCGGTCGGGGTTACGAGCAGTACTTC.

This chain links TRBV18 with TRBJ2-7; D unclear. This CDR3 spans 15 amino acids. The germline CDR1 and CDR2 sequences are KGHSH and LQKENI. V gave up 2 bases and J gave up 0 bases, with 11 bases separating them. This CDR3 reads CASSPSPASSYEQYF. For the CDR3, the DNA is TGTGCCAGCTCACCATCCCCCGCAAGCTCCTACGAGCAGTACTTC.

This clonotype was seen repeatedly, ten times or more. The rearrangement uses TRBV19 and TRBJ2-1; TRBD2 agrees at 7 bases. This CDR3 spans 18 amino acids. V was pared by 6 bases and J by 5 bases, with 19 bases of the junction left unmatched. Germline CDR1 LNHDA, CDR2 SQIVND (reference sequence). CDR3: CASSLPTWRERRDNEQFF. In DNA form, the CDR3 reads TGTGCCAGTAGCCTCCCCACTTGGCGGGAGCGCCGGGACAATGAGCAGTTCTTC.

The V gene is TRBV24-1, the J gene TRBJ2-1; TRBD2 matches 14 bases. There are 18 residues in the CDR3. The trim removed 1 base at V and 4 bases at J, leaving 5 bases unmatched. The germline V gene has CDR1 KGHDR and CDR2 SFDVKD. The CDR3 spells CATSDFPTSGRAYNEQFF. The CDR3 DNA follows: TGTGCCACCAGTGATTTCCCGACTAGCGGGAGGGCATACAATGAGCAGTTCTTC.

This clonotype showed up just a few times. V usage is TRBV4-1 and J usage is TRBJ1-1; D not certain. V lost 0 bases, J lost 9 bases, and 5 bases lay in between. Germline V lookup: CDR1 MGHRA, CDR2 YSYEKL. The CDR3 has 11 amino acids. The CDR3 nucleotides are TGCGCCAGCAGCCAAGATCGGAAAGCTTTCTTT. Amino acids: CASSQDRKAFF.

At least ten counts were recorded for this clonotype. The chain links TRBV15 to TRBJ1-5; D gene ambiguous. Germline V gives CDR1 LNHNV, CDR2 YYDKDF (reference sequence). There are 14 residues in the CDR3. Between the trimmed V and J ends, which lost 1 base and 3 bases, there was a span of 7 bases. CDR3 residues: CATSRATVNQPQHF. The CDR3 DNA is TGTGCCACCAGCAGAGCGACGGTCAATCAGCCCCAGCATTTT.

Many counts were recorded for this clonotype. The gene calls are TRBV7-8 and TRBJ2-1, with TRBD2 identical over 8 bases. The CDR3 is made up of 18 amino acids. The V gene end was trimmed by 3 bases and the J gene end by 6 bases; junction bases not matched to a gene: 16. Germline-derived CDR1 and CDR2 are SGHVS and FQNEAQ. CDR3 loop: CASSLDELAVEDFNEQFF. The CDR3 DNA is TGTGCCAGCAGCTTGGACGAACTAGCGGTCGAAGATTTCAATGAGCAGTTCTTC.

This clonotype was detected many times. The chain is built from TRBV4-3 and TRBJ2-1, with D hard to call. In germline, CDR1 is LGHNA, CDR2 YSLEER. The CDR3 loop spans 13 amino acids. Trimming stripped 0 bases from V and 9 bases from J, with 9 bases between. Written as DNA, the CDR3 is TGCGCCAGCAGCCAAGATTTAGGGATTGAGCAGTTCTTC. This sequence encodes CASSQDLGIEQFF.

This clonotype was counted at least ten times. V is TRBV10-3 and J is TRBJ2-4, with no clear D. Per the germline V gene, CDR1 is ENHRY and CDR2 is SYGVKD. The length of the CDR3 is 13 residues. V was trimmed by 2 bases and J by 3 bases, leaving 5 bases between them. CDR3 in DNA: TGTGCCATCAGTGAGGGCGGCAAAAACATTCAGTACTTC. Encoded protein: CAISEGGKNIQYF.

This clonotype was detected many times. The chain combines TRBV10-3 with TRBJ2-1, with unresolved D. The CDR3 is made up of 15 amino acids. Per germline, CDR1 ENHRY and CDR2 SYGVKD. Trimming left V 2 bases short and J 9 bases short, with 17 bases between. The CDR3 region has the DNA TGTGCCATCAGTGAGAAGGTCTCGGCTCCAAGTGAGCAGTTCTTC. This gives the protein CAISEKVSAPSEQFF.

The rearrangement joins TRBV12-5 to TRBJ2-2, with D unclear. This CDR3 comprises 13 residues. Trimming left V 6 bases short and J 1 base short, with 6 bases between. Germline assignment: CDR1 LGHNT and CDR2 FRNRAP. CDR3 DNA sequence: TGTGCTAGTGGCCCTCGGAACACCGGGGAGCTGTTTTTT. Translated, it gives CASGPRNTGELFF. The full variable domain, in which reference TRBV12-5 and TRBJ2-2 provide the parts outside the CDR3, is DARVTQTPRHKVTEMGQEVTMRCQPILGHNTVFWYRQTMMQGLELLAYFRNRAPLDDSGMPKDRFSAEMPDATLATLKIQPSEPRDSAVYFCASGPRNTGELFFGEGSRLTVL.

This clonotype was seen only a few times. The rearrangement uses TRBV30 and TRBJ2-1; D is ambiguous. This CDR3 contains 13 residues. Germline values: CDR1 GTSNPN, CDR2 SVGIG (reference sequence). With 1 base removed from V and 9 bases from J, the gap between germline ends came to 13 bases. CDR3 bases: TGTGCCTGGAGTGACGGGCGTAAGAGTGAGCAGTTCTTC. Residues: CAWSDGRKSEQFF.

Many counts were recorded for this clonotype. The CDR3, as DNA: TGTGCCAGCAGCATCGGGACTAGCGGGGAGAAAGAGACCTACGAGCAGTACTTC. Its protein is CASSIGTSGEKETYEQYF. The rearrangement uses TRBV7-6 and TRBJ2-7, with 13 bases aligning to TRBD2. CDR3 length equals 18 residues. Germline V gene lookup returns CDR1 SGHVS and CDR2 FNYEAQ. Trimming removed 5 bases from V and 2 bases from J; junction bases left unmatched: 12.

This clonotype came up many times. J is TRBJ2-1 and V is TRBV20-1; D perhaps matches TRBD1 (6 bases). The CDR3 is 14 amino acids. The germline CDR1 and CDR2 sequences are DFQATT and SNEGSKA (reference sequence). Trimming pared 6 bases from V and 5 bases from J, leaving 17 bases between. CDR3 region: CSAPTYDRNNEQFF. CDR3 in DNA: TGCAGTGCACCGACATATGACAGGAACAATGAGCAGTTCTTC.

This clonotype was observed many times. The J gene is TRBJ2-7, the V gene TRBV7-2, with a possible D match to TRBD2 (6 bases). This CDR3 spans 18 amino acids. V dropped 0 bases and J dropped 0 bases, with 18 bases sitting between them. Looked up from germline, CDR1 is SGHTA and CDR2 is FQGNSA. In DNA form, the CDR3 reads TGTGCCAGCAGCTTAGCGAGAACTAGCTCCTTAAGCTCCTACGAGCAGTACTTC. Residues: CASSLARTSSLSSYEQYF.